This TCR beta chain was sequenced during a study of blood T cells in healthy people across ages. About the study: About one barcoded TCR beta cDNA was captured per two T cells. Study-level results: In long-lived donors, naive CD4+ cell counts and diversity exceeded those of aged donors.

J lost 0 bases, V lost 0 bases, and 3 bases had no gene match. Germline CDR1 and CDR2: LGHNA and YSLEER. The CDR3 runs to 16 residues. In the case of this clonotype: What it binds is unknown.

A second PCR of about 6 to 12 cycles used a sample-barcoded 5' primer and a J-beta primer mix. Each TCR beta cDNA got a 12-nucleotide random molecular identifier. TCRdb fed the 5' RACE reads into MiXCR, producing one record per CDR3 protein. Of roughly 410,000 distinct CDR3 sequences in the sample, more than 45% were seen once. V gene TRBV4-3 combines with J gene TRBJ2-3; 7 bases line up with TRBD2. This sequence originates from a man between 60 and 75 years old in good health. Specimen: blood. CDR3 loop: CASSQDLSGSTDTQYF. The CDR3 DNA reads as TGCGCCAGCAGCCAAGACCTTAGCGGGAGCACAGATACGCAGTATTTT.